The T cell receptor (beta chain) described here comes from a study of T cells in women clearing cervical HPV infection. Assay used: immunoSEQ multiplex PCR; TCRdb lists only in-frame clones, some missing. This sample contains around 30,000 clones. Regarding the study as a whole: Richness differences could reflect unmeasured T-cell content per sample.

Worth noting for this clone: Its antigen remains unidentified. The CDR3 extends 3 residues past the end of the read, so its final part is completed from the germline J gene.

Trimming removed 0 bases from V and 4 bases from J, with 9 bases in between. The CDR3 covers 13 residues. Germline lookup yields CDR1 DFQATT and CDR2 SNEGSKA (reference sequence). The receptor was isolated from a woman aged 18 to 75 with a cervical HPV16 infection that either progressed to CIN3+ or cleared (not recorded which). The V gene is TRBV20-1, the J gene TRBJ1-2; D is ambiguous. The specimen sequenced was blood buffy coat. CDR3 protein: CSARDSVSYGYTF. CDR3 DNA (partial): TGCAGTGCTAGAGACTCCGTCAGCTATGGC.